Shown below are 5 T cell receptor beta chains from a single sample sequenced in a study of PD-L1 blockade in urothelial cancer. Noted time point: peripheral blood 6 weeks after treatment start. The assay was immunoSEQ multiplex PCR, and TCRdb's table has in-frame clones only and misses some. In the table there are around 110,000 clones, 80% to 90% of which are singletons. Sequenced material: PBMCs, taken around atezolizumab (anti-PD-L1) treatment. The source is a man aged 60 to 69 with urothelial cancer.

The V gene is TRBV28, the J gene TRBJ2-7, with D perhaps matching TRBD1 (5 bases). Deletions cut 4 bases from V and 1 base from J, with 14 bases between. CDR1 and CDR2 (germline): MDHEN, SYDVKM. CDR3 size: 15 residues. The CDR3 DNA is TGTGCCAGCAGTTCGGACATGCATCGTTCCTACGAGCAGTACTTC. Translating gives CASSSDMHRSYEQYF.

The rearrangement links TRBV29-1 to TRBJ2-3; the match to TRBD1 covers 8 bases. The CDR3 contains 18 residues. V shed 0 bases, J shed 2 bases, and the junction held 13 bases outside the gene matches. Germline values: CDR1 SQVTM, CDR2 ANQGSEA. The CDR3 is CSVEEYRGQELLTDTQYF. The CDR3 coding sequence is TGCAGCGTTGAAGAGTACAGGGGACAGGAACTACTCACAGATACGCAGTATTTT.

As DNA, the CDR3 is TGTGCCATCAGGGGACAGGACACTGAAGCTTTCTTT. Its protein is CAIRGQDTEAFF. V usage is TRBV10-3 and J usage is TRBJ1-1, with 8 nucleotides matching TRBD1. Looked up from germline, CDR1 is ENHRY and CDR2 is SYGVKD. V was clipped by 6 bases and J by 3 bases; unmatched bases: 0. CDR3 length equals 12 residues.

CDR3 DNA: TGTGCCAGCAGCCCTCGCGAAGCCCCTACTTCCGAGCAGTACTTC. Amino acid sequence: CASSPREAPTSEQYF. The J gene is TRBJ2-7, the V gene TRBV7-2; D not certain. Germline CDR1 is SGHTA and CDR2 is FQGNSA. The V end lost 5 bases, the J end lost 6 bases, and 20 bases lay between the germline ends. The CDR3 extends over 15 amino acids.

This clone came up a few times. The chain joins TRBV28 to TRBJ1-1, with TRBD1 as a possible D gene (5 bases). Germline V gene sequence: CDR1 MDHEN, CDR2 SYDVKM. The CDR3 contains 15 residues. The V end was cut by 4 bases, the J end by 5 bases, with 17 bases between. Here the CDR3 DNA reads TGTGCCAGCAGTTCTCCCCAGGGAGGGGCTACTGAAGCTTTCTTT. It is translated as CASSSPQGGATEAFF. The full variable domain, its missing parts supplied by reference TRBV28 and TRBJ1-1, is DVKVTQSSRYLVKRTGEKVFLECVQDMDHENMFWYRQDPGLGLRLIYFSYDVKMKEKGDIPEGYSVSREKKERFSLILESASTNQTSMYLCASSSPQGGATEAFFGQGTRLTVV.